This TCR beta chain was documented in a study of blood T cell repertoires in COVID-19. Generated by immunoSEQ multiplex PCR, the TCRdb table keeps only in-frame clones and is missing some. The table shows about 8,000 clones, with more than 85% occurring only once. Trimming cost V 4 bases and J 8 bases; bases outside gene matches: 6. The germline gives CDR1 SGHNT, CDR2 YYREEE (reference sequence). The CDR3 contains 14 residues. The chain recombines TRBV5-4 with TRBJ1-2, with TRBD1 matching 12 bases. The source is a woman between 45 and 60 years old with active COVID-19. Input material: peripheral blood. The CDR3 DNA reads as TGTGCCAGCAGCGAGGGACAGGGGGCGTTGGGCTACACCTTC. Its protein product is CASSEGQGALGYTF.